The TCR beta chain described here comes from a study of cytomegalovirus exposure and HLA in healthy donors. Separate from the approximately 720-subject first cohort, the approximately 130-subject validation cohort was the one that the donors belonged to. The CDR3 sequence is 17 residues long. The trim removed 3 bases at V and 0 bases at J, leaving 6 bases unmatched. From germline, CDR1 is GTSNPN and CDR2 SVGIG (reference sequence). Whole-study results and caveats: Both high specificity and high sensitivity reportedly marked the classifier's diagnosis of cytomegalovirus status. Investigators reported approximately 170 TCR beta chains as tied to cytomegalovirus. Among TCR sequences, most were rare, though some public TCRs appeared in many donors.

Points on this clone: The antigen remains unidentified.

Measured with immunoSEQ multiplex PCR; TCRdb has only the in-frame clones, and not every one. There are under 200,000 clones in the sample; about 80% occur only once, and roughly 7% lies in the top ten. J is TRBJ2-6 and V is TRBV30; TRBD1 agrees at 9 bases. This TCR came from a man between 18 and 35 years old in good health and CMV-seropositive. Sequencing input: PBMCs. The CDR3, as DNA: TGTGCCTGGAGCTACGGGACAGGGACCTCTGGGGCCAACGTCCTGACTTTC. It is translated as CAWSYGTGTSGANVLTF.